These 10 T cell receptor beta chains share one sample of origin, sequenced in a study of metastatic and nonmetastatic thyroid tumors. Patients were all untreated before their thyroid surgery. TCRdb called clones again from the PCR reads with MiXCR. The sample consists of tens of thousands of clones, about a quarter of them appearing once. The sequencing input was blood. The receptors come from a male donor with papillary thyroid cancer or a benign thyroid nodule (not recorded which). Some clones in this sample may be carry-over from other donors' samples.

The CDR3 DNA is TGTGCCAGCAGCTTCGACAGGGGCACAGATACGCAGTATTTT. Its translation is CASSFDRGTDTQYF. The gene calls are TRBV7-8 and TRBJ2-3, with 7 bases that match TRBD1. After removal of 3 bases from V and 1 base from J, the junction contained 1 base not matched to a gene. Germline V gene data show CDR1 as SGHVS and CDR2 as FQNEAQ. This CDR3 contains 14 residues. The full variable domain, with the rest looked up from reference TRBV7-8 and TRBJ2-3, is GAGVSQSPRYKVAKRGQDVALRCDPISGHVSLFWYQQALGQGPEFLTYFQNEAQLDKSGLPSDRFFAERPEGSVSTLKIQRTQQEDSAVYLCASSFDRGTDTQYFGPGTRLTVL.

The chain recombines TRBV11-3 with TRBJ2-7; 7 positions agree with TRBD1. This CDR3 spans 15 amino acids. The V and J ends lost 5 bases and 2 bases, in that order; junction bases with no gene match: 9. Germline lookup yields CDR1 SGHNT and CDR2 YENEEA. CDR3 DNA: TGTGCCAGCAGCCCAGGGGTCCAGGGGGCCTACGAGCAGTACTTC. Its protein product is CASSPGVQGAYEQYF.

The genes are TRBV7-9 and TRBJ2-1, with TRBD2 matching over 8 bases. This CDR3 region has 14 residues. Germline V lookup: CDR1 SEHNR, CDR2 FQNEAQ (reference sequence). J was trimmed by 6 bases and V by 2 bases; bases with no gene match: 3. The CDR3 nucleotides read TGTGCCAGCAGCTTACGCGGGACTAGCAATGAGCAGTTCTTC. Translating it yields CASSLRGTSNEQFF.

By frequency in the sample, this clone is medium-sized. J is TRBJ2-7 and V is TRBV5-1, with unresolved D. The CDR3 sequence is 12 residues long. Germline V gene sequence: CDR1 SGHRS, CDR2 YFSETQ. Deletions cut 1 base from V and 5 bases from J, with 7 bases between. The DNA of the CDR3 is TGCGCCAGCAGCTTGCTACGGAACGAGCAGTACTTC. Its translation is CASSLLRNEQYF.

This clone was recorded once. The V call is TRBV20-1, the J call TRBJ2-1; D may match TRBD1 or TRBD2 (5 bases each). The V and J ends lost 8 bases and 2 bases respectively, with 19 bases between them. This CDR3 region has 15 residues. The germline V gene encodes CDR1 DFQATT and CDR2 SNEGSKA (reference sequence). The CDR3 DNA is TGCAGTTCTACGACCGGGACGGTGACCTACAATGAGCAGTTCTTC. It is translated as CSSTTGTVTYNEQFF.

By frequency in the sample, this clone is medium-sized. V usage is TRBV6-1 and J usage is TRBJ1-5; the match to TRBD1 covers 8 bases. CDR1 and CDR2 (germline): MNHNS, SASEGT. V was pared by 5 bases and J by 4 bases, with 7 bases of the junction left unmatched. CDR3 length: 15 amino acids. CDR3 bases: TGTGCCAGCAGTTCAGATACAGGGGGAAATCAGCCCCAGCATTTT. It specifies CASSSDTGGNQPQHF.

This clone was seen at least ten times. A read error is possible here, since a much larger clone lies one base away. The chain is built from TRBV20-1 and TRBJ2-7; either TRBD1 or TRBD2 may fit D (5 bases each). CDR3 length: 14 amino acids. Deletions cut 1 base from V and 3 bases from J, with 13 bases between. Germline V gives CDR1 DFQATT, CDR2 SNEGSKA (reference sequence). The CDR3 sequence is CSARGCRGRYEQYF. CDR3 nucleotide sequence: TGCAGTGCTAGAGGGTGCCGGGGCCGCTACGAGCAGTACTTC.

This clone was seen repeatedly, ten times or more. The chain links TRBV5-1 to TRBJ2-7; the match to TRBD2 covers 11 bases. CDR1 and CDR2 from the germline V gene are SGHRS and YFSETQ. J gave up 4 bases and V 4 bases, and 7 bases lay outside the gene matches. The CDR3 has 15 amino acids. The CDR3 reads CASSPGLAGGYEQYF. The DNA of the CDR3 is TGCGCCAGCAGCCCAGGACTAGCGGGCGGGTACGAGCAGTACTTC. Filled out from reference TRBV5-1 and TRBJ2-7, the complete variable domain reads KAGVTQTPRYLIKTRGQQVTLSCSPISGHRSVSWYQQTPGQGLQFLFEYFSETQRNKGNFPGRFSGRQFSNSRSEMNVSTLELGDSALYLCASSPGLAGGYEQYFGPGTRLTVT.

This clone occurred many times. The J gene is TRBJ1-2, the V gene TRBV3-1, with a possible D match to TRBD1 (6 bases). The germline V and J ends were trimmed by 1 base and 8 bases, with 17 bases remaining between them. Germline V gene lookup returns CDR1 LGHDT and CDR2 YNNKEL (reference sequence). The CDR3 contains 15 residues. CDR3 DNA: TGTGCCAGCAGCCAAGTGGGGGGGGCGCGTTACGGCTACACCTTC. It is translated as CASSQVGGARYGYTF.

This clone was picked up many times. The chain links TRBV5-4 to TRBJ1-3, with D unclear. CDR1 and CDR2 from the germline V gene are SGHNT and YYREEE (reference sequence). This CDR3 has 14 residues. V was shortened by 4 bases and J by 0 bases, with 8 bases between the two germline ends. Here the CDR3 reads CASSGIGSGNTIYF. CDR3 nucleotides: TGTGCCAGCAGCGGTATAGGCTCTGGAAACACCATATATTTT.